A selection of T cell receptor beta chains follows, all from one sample in a study of glioma-infiltrating T cells after dendritic cell vaccination. TCRdb's copy holds only in-frame clones and misses some; the assay was immunoSEQ multiplex PCR. The table lists tens of thousands of clones, 65% to 90% of them singletons. This specimen was blood, taken before dendritic cell vaccination. The receptors stem from a human donor with glioblastoma. The CDR3 runs from the conserved cysteine through the conserved F or W. Fields, in order: D gene, J gene, CDR3 length, V gene, CDR3 protein, CDR3 DNA. The D gene is left open where the match is weak.

TRBD1,TRBJ1-3,18,TRBV5-1,CASSLDRQGATSGNTIYF,TGCGCCAGCAGCTTGGATCGACAGGGGGCGACGTCTGGAAACACCATATATTTT
TRBD2,TRBJ2-5,15,TRBV7-2,CASSVTSGAQETQYF,TGTGCCAGCAGCGTCACTAGCGGGGCACAAGAGACCCAGTACTTC
TRBD2,TRBJ2-2,16,TRBV9,CASSGLAGGRAGELFF,TGTGCCAGCAGCGGACTAGCGGGGGGGCGAGCCGGGGAGCTGTTTTTT
TRBD1,TRBJ1-2,17,TRBV7-9,CASSIGTGGANNYGYTF,TGTGCCAGCAGCATTGGGACAGGGGGGGCAAATAACTATGGCTACACCTTC
NA,TRBJ1-2,17,TRBV23-1,CASSPRTRLKSNYGYTF,TGCGCCAGCAGTCCCCGGACACGACTCAAATCTAACTATGGCTACACCTTC
NA,TRBJ2-4,15,TRBV29-1,CSALGHKEAKNIQYF,TGCAGCGCTCTAGGACACAAGGAGGCCAAAAACATTCAGTACTTC
NA,TRBJ1-3,14,TRBV7-8,CASSLGGHGNTIYF,TGTGCCAGCAGCTTAGGGGGGCATGGAAACACCATATATTTT
TRBD1,TRBJ2-1,15,TRBV5-1,CASSQRTGSYNEQFF,TGCGCCAGCAGCCAAAGGACAGGATCCTACAATGAGCAGTTCTTC
TRBD1,TRBJ1-5,14,TRBV6-6,CASSMTGFNQPQHF,TGTGCCAGCAGTATGACAGGGTTCAATCAGCCCCAGCATTTT
NA,TRBJ1-2,15,TRBV6-5,CASSYSRKARDGYTF,TGTGCCAGCAGTTACTCTCGAAAGGCGCGGGATGGCTACACCTTC
NA,TRBJ2-2,14,TRBV5-1,CASSFGGNTGELFF,TGCGCCAGCAGCTTCGGGGGAAACACCGGGGAGCTGTTTTTT
TRBD1,TRBJ2-3,16,TRBV7-9,CASSFPVDRATDTQYF,TGTGCCAGCAGCTTCCCGGTCGACAGGGCCACAGATACGCAGTATTTT
NA,TRBJ2-1,14,TRBV2,CASIGGASYNEQFF,TGTGCCAGCATAGGGGGTGCCTCCTACAATGAGCAGTTCTTC